This record covers a single T cell receptor beta chain. Trimming removed 4 bases at V and 4 bases at J, with 17 bases between. The germline gives CDR1 SGHRS, CDR2 YFSETQ. The CDR3 contains 15 residues. These data originate in a study of blood T cell repertoires in COVID-19. One Seattle source followed patients from active infection through their disease course. Libraries were prepared by immunoSEQ multiplex PCR; TCRdb keeps only in-frame clonotypes and omits some of them. The sample carries fewer than 300,000 clones, roughly nine tenths recorded once. The source of this sequence is a woman in her twenties or thirties with COVID-19, enrolled during active disease. Sequencing was carried out using peripheral blood. V is TRBV5-1 and J is TRBJ1-2, with D maybe TRBD1 (5 bases). The CDR3 bases are TGCGCCAGCAGCCCTGGGGACTCGGAAAGCTATGGCTACACCTTC. It translates to CASSPGDSESYGYTF.